The 22 T cell receptor beta chains below were found in one sample sequenced in a study of blood T cells in healthy people across ages. Together with a sample-barcoded 5' primer, a J-beta primer mix was included in a second PCR lasting about 7 to 12 cycles. MiXCR was run by TCRdb on the 5' RACE reads, yielding one entry per CDR3 protein. The sample consists of roughly 830,000 distinct CDR3 sequences, 60% to 80% of them appearing once. The specimen sequenced was blood. Source of these receptors: a man younger than 45 in good health.

This chain joins TRBV12-5 and TRBJ1-6; a weak D match, TRBD1 (5 bases). V was shortened by 7 bases and J by 2 bases, with 6 bases between the two germline ends. CDR1 and CDR2 from the germline V gene are LGHNT and FRNRAP. The CDR3 totals 13 residues. CDR3 nucleotide sequence: TGTGCTAGTGTGACAGCCTATAATTCACCCCTCCACTTT. This sequence encodes CASVTAYNSPLHF. Using reference TRBV12-5 and TRBJ1-6 for the parts outside the CDR3, the full variable domain is DARVTQTPRHKVTEMGQEVTMRCQPILGHNTVFWYRQTMMQGLELLAYFRNRAPLDDSGMPKDRFSAEMPDATLATLKIQPSEPRDSAVYFCASVTAYNSPLHFGNGTRLTVT.

This clonotype was counted many times. This rearrangement joins TRBV7-2 to TRBJ1-5; no firm D call. The CDR3 has 14 residues. V lost 4 bases, J lost 0 bases, and 7 bases lay in between. In germline, CDR1 is SGHTA, CDR2 FQGNSA. The CDR3 spells CASSYTHSNQPQHF. The CDR3 nucleotides read TGTGCCAGCAGCTACACACATAGCAATCAGCCCCAGCATTTT.

The V call is TRBV4-3, the J call TRBJ1-4; no clear D gene. Germline V gives CDR1 LGHNA, CDR2 YSLEER. V was clipped by 0 bases and J by 8 bases, with 13 bases between them. The CDR3 is 15 residues long. This CDR3 reads CASSQDITLGEKLFF. DNA of the CDR3: TGCGCCAGCAGCCAAGACATAACGCTAGGCGAAAAACTGTTTTTT.

The chain is built from TRBV9 and TRBJ2-5; 8 bases match TRBD2. Germline V gives CDR1 SGDLS, CDR2 YYNGEE. The V gene end was trimmed by 3 bases and the J gene end by 2 bases; junction bases not matched to a gene: 6. The CDR3 spans 15 residues. The CDR3: CASSEELAAQETQYF. The DNA of the CDR3 is TGTGCCAGCAGCGAGGAACTAGCGGCTCAAGAGACCCAGTACTTC.

This chain connects TRBV15 to TRBJ2-3; 7 positions match TRBD1. Germline V CDR1 and CDR2: LNHNV, YYDKDF (reference sequence). J gave up 4 bases and V 1 base, and 8 bases lay outside the gene matches. The CDR3 is 16 residues long. The CDR3 coding sequence is TGTGCCACCAGCAGAGCACTGAGACAGGGATCAGATACGCAGTATTTT. Translating it yields CATSRALRQGSDTQYF.

V gene TRBV7-9 combines with J gene TRBJ1-1; 8 bases map to TRBD1. The germline V gene encodes CDR1 SEHNR and CDR2 FQNEAQ (reference sequence). CDR3 length: 14 residues. Trimming at V came to 2 bases and at J to 6 bases, leaving 5 bases not matched to a gene. The CDR3 loop reads CASSLQGAKAEAFF. The DNA of the CDR3 is TGTGCCAGCAGCTTACAGGGGGCGAAGGCTGAAGCTTTCTTT.

The V and J genes are TRBV12-3 or TRBV12-4 and TRBJ2-3; D is uncertain. The V end was cut by 5 bases, the J end by 5 bases, with 8 bases between. This CDR3 is 12 amino acids long. CDR3 residues: CASSIKVDTQYF. The CDR3 nucleotides are TGTGCCAGCAGTATAAAGGTAGATACGCAGTATTTT.

The rearrangement uses TRBV28 and TRBJ2-4; TRBD2 aligns across 11 bases. Matching the DNA end better, TRBJ2-7 makes the J call doubtful. In germline, CDR1 is MDHEN, CDR2 SYDVKM. This CDR3 spans 16 amino acids. The chain's CDR3 is CASSLPTSGGDYEQYF. The CDR3 DNA sequence: TGTGCCAGCAGTTTACCTACTAGCGGGGGAGACTACGAGCAGTACTTC.

The chain employs TRBV7-2 and TRBJ2-5, with 14 bases aligning to TRBD2. The J call may be incorrect, as the DNA end agrees better with TRBJ2-7. Germline CDR1 is SGHTA and CDR2 is FQGNSA. The CDR3 is 15 residues long. CDR3 coding DNA: TGTGCCAGCAGCTTGACTAGCGGGGGGGAATACGAGCAGTACTTC. It codes for CASSLTSGGEYEQYF.

This chain links TRBV9 with TRBJ2-3; D gene uncertain. Germline CDR1 is SGDLS and CDR2 is YYNGEE. This CDR3 has 15 amino acids. The V gene lost 0 bases and the J gene lost 7 bases, with 15 bases spanning the gap. As DNA, the CDR3 is TGTGCCAGCAGCGTAGCTACGAGCGCGACGTATACGCAGTATTTT. Its translation: CASSVATSATYTQYF.

The chain combines TRBV12-3 or TRBV12-4 with TRBJ2-3; D unresolved. With 6 bases removed from V and 3 bases from J, the gap between germline ends came to 16 bases. The CDR3 loop spans 15 amino acids. The CDR3 sequence: CASSPLSRETDTQYF. CDR3 coding DNA: TGTGCCAGCAGCCCCCTTAGCAGAGAAACAGATACGCAGTATTTT.

The J gene is TRBJ2-3, the V gene TRBV12-3 or TRBV12-4, with a weak D call TRBD2 (5 bases). This CDR3 has 13 residues. With 5 bases removed from V and 2 bases from J, the gap between germline ends came to 8 bases. The CDR3 DNA follows: TGTGCCAGCAGTACCGGGATCACAGATACGCAGTATTTT. This codes for CASSTGITDTQYF.

In regard to this clonotype: A much larger clone sits a single nucleotide away, making a read error possible. The chain couples TRBV20-1 to TRBJ2-1; D is ambiguous. The J call may not be correct, given that the DNA end is closer to TRBJ2-7. CDR3 size: 14 residues. Germline V gene data show CDR1 as DFQATT and CDR2 as SNEGSKA (reference sequence). The CDR3 reads CSARDPATYNEQYF. The CDR3 DNA sequence: TGCAGTGCTAGAGATCCTGCTACCTACAATGAGCAGTACTTC.

The genes are TRBV4-3 and TRBJ2-4; 9 bases match TRBD1. The germline V gene has CDR1 LGHNA and CDR2 YSLEER. The V segment lost 0 bases and the J segment 8 bases; nucleotides outside the gene matches: 8. The CDR3 length is 16 residues. The CDR3 nucleotides read TGCGCCAGCAGCCAAGATTACAGACAGGGGGTGGACATTCAGTACTTC. As protein: CASSQDYRQGVDIQYF.

The CDR3 spells CSARERLSGGSSYNEQFF. The CDR3 DNA reads as TGCAGTGCTAGAGAGAGGTTAAGCGGGGGAAGCTCCTACAATGAGCAGTTCTTC. V usage is TRBV20-1 and J usage is TRBJ2-1; 8 nucleotides match TRBD2. This CDR3 region has 18 residues. The germline CDR1 and CDR2 sequences are DFQATT and SNEGSKA (reference sequence). J gave up 0 bases and V 0 bases, and 10 bases lay outside the gene matches.

This chain links TRBV12-3 or TRBV12-4 with TRBJ2-1; D gene uncertain. V dropped 5 bases and J dropped 7 bases, with 12 bases sitting between them. The CDR3 runs 13 residues. The DNA for the CDR3 is TGTGCCAGCAGTCGTAACAAGTGGAATGAGCAGTTCTTC. Translating gives CASSRNKWNEQFF.

The chain recombines TRBV7-2 with TRBJ2-7; D is possibly TRBD1 or TRBD2 (5 bases each). V lost 2 bases and J 2 bases, leaving 16 bases between the germline ends. The CDR3 has 16 amino acids. Germline V lookup: CDR1 SGHTA, CDR2 FQGNSA. In nucleotides, the CDR3 is TGTGCCAGCAGCTTACTCTCCGGGACCTCTACCTACGAGCAGTACTTC. It translates to CASSLLSGTSTYEQYF.

The sample holds a few counts of this clonotype. The chain uses TRBV6-1 and TRBJ2-1; perhaps D is TRBD1 or TRBD2 (5 bases each). CDR1 and CDR2 (germline): MNHNS, SASEGT. This CDR3 is 16 amino acids long. Trimming pared 3 bases from V and 8 bases from J, leaving 20 bases between. The CDR3 here is CASSDFARIPGHEQFF. The CDR3 region has the DNA TGTGCCAGCAGTGATTTCGCTCGGATCCCGGGGCATGAGCAGTTCTTC.

The chain joins TRBV7-2 to TRBJ2-6; no reliable D call. This CDR3 region has 15 residues. Germline values: CDR1 SGHTA, CDR2 FQGNSA. V lost 4 bases and J lost 2, with 9 bases in between. The CDR3, as DNA: TGTGCCAGCAGCTCGCGTACGGCTGGGGCCAACGTCCTGACTTTC. The encoded protein is CASSSRTAGANVLTF.

The chain has TRBV4-3 and TRBJ1-2; 9 bases align to TRBD1. CDR3 length: 14 residues. The V segment lost 3 bases and the J segment 8 bases; nucleotides outside the gene matches: 7. Germline CDR1 LGHNA, CDR2 YSLEER. The CDR3 loop reads CASSHRDRERGYTF. The CDR3 nucleotides read TGCGCCAGCAGCCACCGGGACAGGGAGCGAGGCTACACCTTC.

The chain combines TRBV7-2 with TRBJ2-4; D is possibly TRBD1 or TRBD2 (7 bases each). Germline loops: CDR1 SGHTA, CDR2 FQGNSA. The CDR3 consists of 14 residues. Trimming left V 5 bases short and J 8 bases short, with 16 bases between. In DNA, the CDR3 is TGTGCCAGCAGCCCAACGACAGGGAGGGACATTCAGTACTTC. It is translated as CASSPTTGRDIQYF.

This clonotype was found once. V gene TRBV7-7 combines with J gene TRBJ2-5; D uncertain. Germline lookup yields CDR1 SSHAT and CDR2 FNYEAQ (reference sequence). Trimming removed 3 bases from V and 1 base from J, with 12 bases in between. This CDR3 is built from 15 residues. In DNA form, the CDR3 reads TGTGCCAGCAGCTTTGGGCAGCCAGGCCAAGAGACCCAGTACTTC. Translated: CASSFGQPGQETQYF.